This T cell receptor (beta chain) came from a study of T cell clonality in common variable immunodeficiency. Findings and limits, study-wide: Reportedly, TCR beta sequences from common variable immunodeficiency showed fewer deletions and N-nucleotide insertions. CVID subjects had higher TCRbeta clonality than healthy controls, most marked in about a third.

In the case of this clone: Its antigen is currently unknown. The read is 3 residues too short to cover the CDR3 end, so that end is filled in from the germline J gene.

Looked up from germline, CDR1 is SNHLY and CDR2 is FYNNEI. CDR3 size: 13 residues. V trimming: 4 bases; J trimming: 4 bases; junction bases outside the gene matches: 1. CVID meant reduced serum IgG, IgA and/or IgM plus specific antibody deficiency. CVID subjects were 15 female and 25 to 35 male, aged roughly 9 to 70. Donors gave 5 to 8 ml heparinized peripheral whole blood. The protocol was immunoSEQ multiplex PCR, while the TCRdb copy is restricted to in-frame clones and leaves out a portion. Observed in the sample are about 16,000 clones, none of them singletons. Input material: peripheral blood mononuclear cells. The chain uses TRBV2 and TRBJ2-1, with 7 bases identical to TRBD2. The clonotype was recovered from a human donor with common variable immunodeficiency. CDR3 amino acids: CASSVSGYNEQFF. The sequenced part of the CDR3 DNA is TGTGCCAGCAGTGTTAGCGGGTACAATGAG. The complete variable domain, with remaining parts taken from reference TRBV2 and TRBJ2-1, reads EPEVTQTPSHQVTQMGQEVILRCVPISNHLYFYWYRQILGQKVEFLVSFYNNEISEKSEIFDDQFSVERPDGSNFTLKIRSTKLEDSAMYFCASSVSGYNEQFFGPGTRLTVL.